This TCR beta chain was captured in a study of shared clonotypes between healthy human individuals (dated by TCRdb to between 2020 and 2021). At the level of the whole study: The cohort included three men and a couple of women between 18 and 49 years of age. The study deeply sequenced blood TCR repertoires of about 5 healthy adults to estimate repertoire size and the extent of clonotype sharing between individuals. Libraries were prepared and TCR repertoires were sequenced by different laboratories using diverse techniques, in order to increase sequencing depth and limit assay-specific biases. Between about 0.94 and 10 billion PBMCs per donor were obtained by leukapheresis.

V is reduced by 7 bases and J by 4 bases, leaving a spacing of 24 bases between them. The CDR3 contains 16 residues, cysteine and phenylalanine counted. Only CDR3 DNA remains: 48 bases, in frame from the first base. For CDR1 and CDR2, the germline V gene (reference sequence) lists SGHNT and YYREEE. Using the deep immunoSEQ assay, TCR CDR3 regions were amplified from genomic DNA by multiplex PCR. Extracted genomic DNA from each cell subset was distributed evenly across all wells of several immunoSEQ 96-well plates, and each plate was treated as a replicate. For unsorted PBMC, each replicate PCR was loaded with 300 to 350 ng genomic DNA, equivalent to 25,000 to 35,000 T cell genomes. Ten immunoSEQ deep assay plates were used to sequence unsorted PBMC genomic DNA. Purified libraries were quantified with a Qubit 3.0 fluorometer, sized on a Bioanalyzer 2100, and re-quantified with the KAPA Library Quantification kit. A separate single-read 150-cycle Illumina NextSeq 550 flow cell was used to sequence each immunoSEQ 96-well plate. As for the authors' bioinformatics: Because the immunoSEQ output included only junctional sequences and no quality scores, the filtering could not be the same as the filtering used for full-length reads. Sequences were annotated with PyIR, a Python wrapper for IgBLAST v1.9, and V/J genes and CDR3 were assigned using IMGT germline references. Any read was removed if the V/J assignment was weak (E-value above 1e-6), the CDR3 was missing, or the read contained stop codons, out-of-frame junctions, or ambiguous translated residues. V3J clonotypes were defined as sequences sharing an identical inferred V gene, J gene, and CDR3 amino acid sequence. Percentage overlap between repertoires was computed as shared unique clonotypes divided by the size of the smaller repertoire. Richness of each repertoire was evaluated using RTK rarefaction, the Chao1 estimator, and Recon v2.1 estimates of unobserved clonotypes. As stored in TCRdb, this immuneACCESS dataset retains in-frame rearrangements with V and J assigned. A fraction of the clones does not appear; measured against another copy, unresolved V genes explain less than half of the discrepancy, and the remainder lacks a known reason. The V and J calls and clone size were taken over from that table, and D and trimming were inferred from the DNA. The table for this sample lists about 490,000 clones; 70% to 80% of them were counted only once. Jointly, the top ten make up approximately 13% of the sample.

Regarding this clone: Its antigen is still unknown. No much larger clone exists at a distance of one base, and base qualities are not known.

Overall results and qualifications from the work: Pairwise subsampling led to the expectation that sequencing depth would affect the degree of clonotype sharing among donors. Sampling was restricted to blood, and TCR repertoires in tissue are likely to differ from TCR repertoires in blood. Because the study included a small number of donors, the genetic and exposure-history diversity represented was limited.

Healthy HIV-negative adults with no recently reported acute infections or vaccinations were included as donors. Every donor was a Caucasian adult residing in Nashville, Tennessee, USA. For unsorted samples, 100 million or so PBMCs were counted, and genomic DNA was extracted using the QIAamp DNA Blood Mini kit. Blood was obtained by leukapheresis, after which PBMCs were separated by Ficoll-Histopaque density gradient centrifugation and cryopreserved in liquid nitrogen vapor phase. The chain employs TRBV5-4 and TRBJ2-7; a tentative D call is TRBD1 (6 bases match). Input material: PBMCs. The sequence was obtained from a woman aged 40-49 years in good health. Some clones in this sample may be carry-over from other donors' samples. The CDR3: CASRGGGTDGSYEQYF. Here is the DNA: TGTGCCAGCCGTGGGGGCGGAACCGACGGAAGTTACGAGCAGTACTTC.